Following are 30 T cell receptor beta chains from one sample sequenced in a study of identifying expanded T cells in peripheral blood. Profiling relied on immunoSEQ multiplex PCR, and the TCRdb table lists in-frame clones only, not all of them. The repertoire holds 81,000 or so clones, with 65% to 85% as singletons. Input material: blood. These receptors all come from a person aged 18-69 years in good health.

The sample holds one count of this clone. The chain links TRBV5-6 to TRBJ1-4; 8 bases align to TRBD1. The CDR3 sequence is 13 residues long. The V gene's germline CDR1 is SGHDT and CDR2 YYEEEE. The ends lost 3 bases at V and 7 bases at J; junction bases unmatched: 2. In DNA, the CDR3 is TGTGCCAGCAGCTCGGACAGGGTTGAAAAACTGTTTTTT. Encoded protein: CASSSDRVEKLFF.

J is TRBJ2-1 and V is TRBV19; D is perhaps TRBD1 (6 bases). Trimming pared 5 bases from V and 4 bases from J, leaving 12 bases between. Germline V lookup: CDR1 LNHDA, CDR2 SQIVND (reference sequence). This CDR3 has 14 residues. Here the CDR3 DNA reads TGTGCCAGTAGTCCCAGACAGGTTTACAATGAGCAGTTCTTC. Translation gives CASSPRQVYNEQFF. The complete variable domain, with remaining parts taken from reference TRBV19 and TRBJ2-1, reads DGGITQSPKYLFRKEGQNVTLSCEQNLNHDAMYWYRQDPGQGLRLIYYSQIVNDFQKGDIAEGYSVSREKKESFPLTVTSAQKNPTAFYLCASSPRQVYNEQFFGPGTRLTVL.

V usage is TRBV27 and J usage is TRBJ2-5; D possibly uses TRBD1 or TRBD2 (6 bases each). Germline-derived CDR1 and CDR2 are MNHEY and SMNVEV (reference sequence). Trimming left V 2 bases short and J 4 bases short, with 14 bases between. The CDR3 covers 15 residues. Here the CDR3 DNA reads TGTGCCAGCAGTTTACTCGCAGGGGACTCAGAGACCCAGTACTTC. It yields the protein CASSLLAGDSETQYF.

This clone was seen more than once but under ten times. V and J are TRBV7-9 and TRBJ1-3; D is uncertain. Trimming removed 1 base at V and 6 bases at J, with 10 bases between. CDR3 size: 14 residues. In germline, CDR1 is SEHNR, CDR2 FQNEAQ (reference sequence). The CDR3 bases are TGTGCCAGCAGCTTAGGCGTGAGGGAAAACACCATATATTTT. Protein product: CASSLGVRENTIYF.

The rearrangement links TRBV5-4 to TRBJ2-7; the match to TRBD1 covers 8 bases. Trimming cost V 5 bases and J 3 bases; bases outside gene matches: 10. The CDR3 runs to 15 residues. The germline gives CDR1 SGHNT, CDR2 YYREEE (reference sequence). This chain's CDR3 is CASRGGQELSYEQYF. In nucleotides, the CDR3 is TGTGCCAGCAGGGGGGGACAGGAACTTAGCTACGAGCAGTACTTC. Filled out from reference TRBV5-4 and TRBJ2-7, the complete variable domain reads ETGVTQSPTHLIKTRGQQVTLRCSSQSGHNTVSWYQQALGQGPQFIFQYYREEENGRGNFPPRFSGLQFPNYSSELNVNALELDDSALYLCASRGGQELSYEQYFGPGTRLTVT.

This chain joins TRBV6-1 and TRBJ2-7, with 7 bases identical to TRBD2. Germline CDR1 MNHNS, CDR2 SASEGT. Unmatched junction bases numbered 5, after V lost 4 bases and J lost 2 bases. CDR3 length: 14 residues. The CDR3 reads CASSVAGVTYEQYF. The CDR3 nucleotides are TGTGCCAGCAGTGTGGCGGGAGTAACCTACGAGCAGTACTTC.

This clone has a single count. CDR3 sequence: CASSLDPTGNGYTF. For the CDR3, the DNA is TGTGCCAGCAGCTTAGACCCAACAGGGAACGGCTACACCTTC. The rearrangement uses TRBV7-8 and TRBJ1-2; D is perhaps TRBD1 (6 bases). CDR3 length: 14 residues. CDR1 is SGHVS, CDR2 FQNEAQ, per germline. V gave up 1 base and J gave up 8 bases, with 14 bases separating them.

The genes are TRBV7-2 and TRBJ2-1; D is ambiguous. Germline V gene data show CDR1 as SGHTA and CDR2 as FQGNSA. The V and J ends lost 3 bases and 7 bases respectively, with 19 bases between them. CDR3 length: 16 residues. In nucleotides, the CDR3 is TGTGCCAGCAGCTTCTATGGCGGAGCCGAATTAAATGAGCAGTTCTTC. As protein: CASSFYGGAELNEQFF. Full variable domain (remainder filled in from reference TRBV7-2 and TRBJ2-1): GAGVSQSPSNKVTEKGKDVELRCDPISGHTALYWYRQSLGQGLEFLIYFQGNSAPDKSGLPSDRFSAERTGGSVSTLTIQRTQQEDSAVYLCASSFYGGAELNEQFFGPGTRLTVL.

The chain couples TRBV28 to TRBJ1-1, with 7 bases identical to TRBD1. This CDR3 comprises 12 residues. The J segment lost 4 bases and the V segment lost 6 bases, leaving 2 bases of the junction unmatched. Per the germline V gene, CDR1 is MDHEN and CDR2 is SYDVKM. The CDR3 is CASSDRVTEAFF. CDR3 in DNA: TGTGCCAGCAGCGACAGGGTCACTGAAGCTTTCTTT.

This rearrangement joins TRBV5-6 to TRBJ1-1; D remains unclear. The CDR3 is 13 amino acids. Trimming stripped 0 bases from V and 3 bases from J, with 6 bases between. Germline CDR1 reads SGHDT; CDR2 reads YYEEEE. This CDR3 reads CASSLVRDTEAFF. In nucleotides, the CDR3 is TGTGCCAGCAGCTTGGTTCGGGACACTGAAGCTTTCTTT.

This chain links TRBV28 with TRBJ2-2; 8 nucleotides match TRBD1. CDR3 length: 15 residues. CDR1 and CDR2 (germline): MDHEN, SYDVKM. V dropped 9 bases and J dropped 5; count of bases not matched to a gene: 11. The CDR3 sequence: CASAISGQGTGELFF. The DNA of the CDR3 is TGTGCCAGTGCTATCTCAGGACAGGGAACCGGGGAGCTGTTTTTT.

The genes are TRBV28 and TRBJ1-2; D remains ambiguous. Trimming took 6 bases from V and 8 from J, leaving 16 bases between them. CDR3 length equals 13 residues. Germline CDR1 and CDR2: MDHEN and SYDVKM. CDR3 coding DNA: TGTGCCAGCAGCTCCTCGGACCCCAGGGGCTACACCTTC. Residues: CASSSSDPRGYTF.

This clone came up once. This chain uses TRBV6-5 with TRBJ2-7, with D tentatively TRBD1 or TRBD2 (6 bases each). Germline V CDR1 and CDR2: MNHEY, SVGAGI. This CDR3 has 15 residues. With 3 bases removed from V and 3 bases from J, the gap between germline ends came to 15 bases. CDR3 in amino acids: CASSYSLGGSYEQYF. CDR3 in DNA: TGTGCCAGCAGTTATTCGTTGGGGGGCAGCTACGAGCAGTACTTC.

This chain connects TRBV4-3 to TRBJ2-2; the D is unclear. CDR1 is LGHNA and CDR2 is YSLEER in the germline V gene. V was cut by 0 bases and J by 4 bases, with 6 bases left in between. This CDR3 region has 14 residues. CDR3 DNA: TGCGCCAGCAGCCAAGATGGGCGCACCGGGGAGCTGTTTTTT. Translating gives CASSQDGRTGELFF.

The rearrangement joins TRBV10-3 to TRBJ2-1, with 11 positions matching TRBD2. Unmatched junction bases numbered 7, after V lost 2 bases and J lost 7 bases. CDR3 length: 16 residues. The germline V gene encodes CDR1 ENHRY and CDR2 SYGVKD. In DNA form, the CDR3 reads TGTGCCATCAGTGAGGGTCCCGGGACTAGCGGTAATGAGCAGTTCTTC. It is translated as CAISEGPGTSGNEQFF.

The chain has TRBV7-8 and TRBJ2-1, with 9 bases aligning to TRBD2. Germline V gene lookup returns CDR1 SGHVS and CDR2 FQNEAQ. Trimming removed 6 bases from V and 7 bases from J; junction bases left unmatched: 10. The CDR3 is made up of 15 amino acids. The CDR3 region has the DNA TGTGCCAGCAGTCGTTTAGCGGGAGTGGTTAATGAGCAGTTCTTC. Translated: CASSRLAGVVNEQFF. Full variable domain (rest looked up from reference TRBV7-8 and TRBJ2-1): GAGVSQSPRYKVAKRGQDVALRCDPISGHVSLFWYQQALGQGPEFLTYFQNEAQLDKSGLPSDRFFAERPEGSVSTLKIQRTQQEDSAVYLCASSRLAGVVNEQFFGPGTRLTVL.

On this clone itself: At the DNA level, this CDR3 is encoded by other sequences in the same sample as well. This chain links TRBV4-3 with TRBJ1-2; 8 nucleotides agree with TRBD1. Germline-derived CDR1 and CDR2 are LGHNA and YSLEER. The CDR3 is made up of 15 amino acids. V was clipped by 1 base and J by 3 bases; unmatched bases: 4. The CDR3 coding sequence is TGCGCCAGCAGCCAAGCGCTACAGGGGGACTATGGCTACACCTTC. It codes for CASSQALQGDYGYTF.

The chain employs TRBV6-4 and TRBJ2-5, with D unclear. The CDR3 covers 11 residues. V dropped 4 bases and J dropped 4 bases, with 4 bases sitting between them. Germline CDR1 MRHNA, CDR2 SNTAGT. Here the CDR3 DNA reads TGTGCCAGCAGTGCGCGAGAGACCCAGTACTTC. It encodes CASSARETQYF.

This chain joins TRBV2 and TRBJ1-2; perhaps TRBD1 as D (6 bases). Trimming stripped 6 bases from V and 5 bases from J, with 19 bases between. The length of the CDR3 is 15 residues. The germline gives CDR1 SNHLY, CDR2 FYNNEI. Here the CDR3 reads CASRDTGSEGYGYTF. The CDR3 DNA reads as TGTGCCAGCAGGGACACAGGGTCTGAGGGTTATGGCTACACCTTC.

This clone was detected only a few times. The chain has TRBV11-2 and TRBJ1-2, with 11 bases aligning to TRBD1. Per germline, CDR1 SGHAT and CDR2 FQNNGV. This CDR3 has 15 amino acids. Losses at the gene ends were 5 bases for V and 8 bases for J; bases not matched to a gene: 10. CDR3 sequence reads: CASSLGGQGEKGYTF. The CDR3 DNA reads as TGTGCCAGCAGCCTAGGGGGACAGGGGGAGAAAGGCTACACCTTC.

This rearrangement joins TRBV28 to TRBJ1-6, with D maybe TRBD1 (5 bases). The CDR3 loop spans 15 amino acids. Germline CDR1 reads MDHEN; CDR2 reads SYDVKM. Trimming took 6 bases from V and 6 from J, leaving 15 bases between them. The CDR3 DNA reads TGTGCCAGCAGCTCCGGGACGTTAGTTAATTCACCCCTCCACTTT. This encodes CASSSGTLVNSPLHF.

This sequence joins TRBV10-1 and TRBJ1-3; the D gene is possibly TRBD1 (6 bases). CDR1 is WNHNN, CDR2 SYGVQD, per germline (reference sequence). The CDR3 runs 15 residues. V was clipped by 4 bases and J by 2 bases, with 12 bases between them. In nucleotides, the CDR3 is TGCGCCAGCAGTGTCGCACAGGGTGCTGGAAACACCATATATTTT. Protein: CASSVAQGAGNTIYF.

The chain uses TRBV6-5 and TRBJ2-7; D possibly uses TRBD1 or TRBD2 (7 bases each). V dropped 2 bases and J dropped 2 bases, with 16 bases sitting between them. Germline V gene lookup returns CDR1 MNHEY and CDR2 SVGAGI. This CDR3 comprises 16 residues. This CDR3 reads CASSYLQGTNPYEQYF. As DNA, the CDR3 is TGTGCCAGCAGTTACCTACAGGGGACTAATCCCTACGAGCAGTACTTC.

The chain uses TRBV29-1 and TRBJ2-5, with TRBD2 matching 7 bases. Germline V gene lookup returns CDR1 SQVTM and CDR2 ANQGSEA. The CDR3 loop spans 13 amino acids. Trimming at V came to 3 bases and at J to 2 bases, leaving 3 bases not matched to a gene. The CDR3 bases are TGCAGCGTTGACGCTAGCGGACAAGAGACCCAGTACTTC. Translation gives CSVDASGQETQYF.

The chain carries TRBV19 and TRBJ1-5, with D hard to call. Germline V gene data show CDR1 as LNHDA and CDR2 as SQIVND (reference sequence). Deletions cut 7 bases from V and 0 bases from J, with 13 bases between. The CDR3 runs 15 residues. The CDR3 region is CASKMAGPSNQPQHF. The CDR3 region has the DNA TGTGCCAGTAAGATGGCCGGCCCTAGCAATCAGCCCCAGCATTTT.

This chain links TRBV6-4 with TRBJ1-1; D is unclear. There are 14 residues in the CDR3. V was trimmed by 4 bases and J by 4 bases, leaving 13 bases between them. Per the germline V gene, CDR1 is MRHNA and CDR2 is SNTAGT. CDR3 nucleotides: TGTGCCAGCAGTGTCGGCCCCTTGAGCACTGAAGCTTTCTTT. It encodes CASSVGPLSTEAFF.

The chain uses TRBV5-4 and TRBJ2-7, with 9 nucleotides matching TRBD2. The V gene end was trimmed by 1 base and the J gene end by 5 bases; junction bases not matched to a gene: 7. The CDR3 is 15 amino acids. CDR1 is SGHNT, CDR2 YYREEE, per germline (reference sequence). CDR3 sequence: CASSLFSGSGNEQYF. As DNA, the CDR3 is TGTGCCAGCAGCTTGTTTAGCGGGAGTGGCAACGAGCAGTACTTC.

This clone showed up just a few times. The genes are TRBV19 and TRBJ2-1, with no clear D. The V end lost 0 bases, the J end lost 8 bases, and 11 bases lay between the germline ends. Germline CDR1 and CDR2: LNHDA and SQIVND (reference sequence). This CDR3 comprises 14 residues. The CDR3 coding sequence is TGTGCCAGTAGTATAGATCGCCAGGTCGATGAGCAGTTCTTC. Translating gives CASSIDRQVDEQFF.

This clone has just one count. The chain couples TRBV5-1 to TRBJ2-2; tentatively, D is TRBD2 (5 bases). Trimming took 4 bases from V and 2 from J, leaving 12 bases between them. Per the germline V gene, CDR1 is SGHRS and CDR2 is YFSETQ. CDR3 length: 15 amino acids. The CDR3 region is CASSPELANTGELFF. The CDR3 DNA reads TGCGCCAGCAGCCCTGAGCTAGCTAACACCGGGGAGCTGTTTTTT.

This sequence joins TRBV28 and TRBJ2-7, with D possibly TRBD1 on 6 matching bases. Trimming pared 9 bases from V and 3 bases from J, leaving 12 bases between. This CDR3 spans 12 amino acids. Germline CDR1 MDHEN, CDR2 SYDVKM. CDR3 DNA: TGTGCCAGTGTAGGACAGAGCTACGAGCAGTACTTC. As protein: CASVGQSYEQYF.